The 10 T cell receptor beta chains reported below all come from one sample, sequenced in a study of OX40 agonist ivuxolimab in advanced cancers. Profiling relied on immunoSEQ multiplex PCR, and the TCRdb table lists in-frame clones only, not all of them. The data hold 26,000 or so clones, with around nine tenths observed a single time. Sample: CD4+ or CD8+ T cells sorted from blood, taken in a trial of the OX40 agonist ivuxolimab. The receptors were gathered from an adult with an advanced solid tumor such as melanoma, head and neck, liver or kidney cancer.

This sequence joins TRBV11-2 and TRBJ2-6; D gene uncertain. CDR3 length equals 17 residues. Germline CDR1 reads SGHAT; CDR2 reads FQNNGV. Trimming cost V 5 bases and J 2 bases, with 16 bases left between them. The CDR3 DNA reads as TGTGCCAGCAGCCCCCCCCCTGCATCTACTGGGGCCAACGTCCTGACTTTC. It translates to CASSPPPASTGANVLTF.

In its sample, this clone was seen a few times. The gene calls are TRBV28 and TRBJ2-3; D gene uncertain. In germline, CDR1 is MDHEN, CDR2 SYDVKM. The CDR3 is made up of 15 amino acids. Trimming left V 4 bases short and J 4 bases short, with 15 bases between. This CDR3 reads CASSSSLSVADTQYF. DNA for the CDR3: TGTGCCAGCAGTTCATCCCTGAGCGTCGCAGATACGCAGTATTTT.

The chain recombines TRBV27 with TRBJ2-7, with 9 bases fitting TRBD1. The CDR3 is 14 residues long. The trim removed 6 bases at V and 1 base at J, leaving 4 bases unmatched. Germline CDR1 and CDR2: MNHEY and SMNVEV (reference sequence). This CDR3 is CASRETGGSYEQYF. The CDR3 bases are TGTGCCAGCAGAGAGACAGGGGGGTCCTACGAGCAGTACTTC.

The J gene is TRBJ2-3, the V gene TRBV10-2, with D uncertain. Looked up from germline, CDR1 is WSHSY and CDR2 is SAAADI. V was pared by 4 bases and J by 3 bases, with 11 bases between. The CDR3 covers 14 residues. CDR3 sequence: CASSVVSGTDTQYF. DNA for the CDR3: TGCGCCAGCAGTGTAGTTTCTGGGACAGATACGCAGTATTTT.

The gene calls are TRBV7-9 and TRBJ2-3; D is undetermined. The V end was cut by 2 bases, the J end by 0 bases, with 12 bases between. The CDR3 is 16 residues long. Looked up from germline, CDR1 is SEHNR and CDR2 is FQNEAQ (reference sequence). DNA of the CDR3: TGTGCCAGCAGCTTAAACTATAACCCTAGCACAGATACGCAGTATTTT. Translated: CASSLNYNPSTDTQYF. Looking up the rest from reference TRBV7-9 and TRBJ2-3 gives the full variable domain: DTGVSQNPRHKITKRGQNVTFRCDPISEHNRLYWYRQTLGQGPEFLTYFQNEAQLEKSRLLSDRFSAERPKGSFSTLEIQRTEQGDSAMYLCASSLNYNPSTDTQYFGPGTRLTVL.

The chain carries TRBV6-5 and TRBJ1-1; tentative D call: TRBD1 (5 bases). CDR3 length equals 14 residues. The germline CDR1 and CDR2 sequences are MNHEY and SVGAGI. V was clipped by 5 bases and J by 1 base, with 11 bases between them. The CDR3 nucleotides are TGTGCCAGCAGTACAGGAGGGTGGAACACTGAAGCTTTCTTT. Amino acid sequence: CASSTGGWNTEAFF.

This clone was seen a single time. The rearrangement links TRBV4-1 to TRBJ1-1; 7 bases fit TRBD1. Germline lookup yields CDR1 MGHRA and CDR2 YSYEKL. The CDR3 contains 12 residues. The V gene end was trimmed by 3 bases and the J gene end by 7 bases; junction bases not matched to a gene: 2. CDR3 protein: CASSHGTVEAFF. The CDR3 DNA reads as TGCGCCAGCAGCCACGGGACAGTTGAAGCTTTCTTT.

The rearrangement uses TRBV7-8 and TRBJ1-2; the match to TRBD1 covers 8 bases. V was pared by 4 bases and J by 5 bases, with 12 bases of the junction left unmatched. The CDR3 consists of 16 residues. From germline, CDR1 is SGHVS and CDR2 FQNEAQ. CDR3 sequence: CASSSARTGSGYGYTF. For the CDR3, the DNA is TGTGCCAGCAGCTCAGCGCGGACAGGGAGTGGGTATGGCTACACCTTC. Based on the CDR3 plus reference TRBV7-8 and TRBJ1-2, the full variable domain is GAGVSQSPRYKVAKRGQDVALRCDPISGHVSLFWYQQALGQGPEFLTYFQNEAQLDKSGLPSDRFFAERPEGSVSTLKIQRTQQEDSAVYLCASSSARTGSGYGYTFGSGTRLTVV.

This chain links TRBV30 with TRBJ1-4; D not resolved. This CDR3 is built from 14 residues. Germline V lookup: CDR1 GTSNPN, CDR2 SVGIG (reference sequence). V was cut by 2 bases and J by 0 bases, with 7 bases left in between. The CDR3, as DNA: TGTGCCTGGAGTCAGATATCAACTAATGAAAAACTGTTTTTT. Protein product: CAWSQISTNEKLFF. Together with reference TRBV30 and TRBJ1-4, the CDR3 gives the full variable domain: SQTIHQWPATLVQPVGSPLSLECTVEGTSNPNLYWYRQAAGRGLQLLFYSVGIGQISSEVPQNLSASRPQDRQFILSSKKLLLSDSGFYLCAWSQISTNEKLFFGSGTQLSVL.

This clone was observed once. The chain is built from TRBV30 and TRBJ2-2; D remains ambiguous. The CDR3 contains 14 residues. V lost 3 bases and J 6 bases, leaving 14 bases between the germline ends. Germline CDR1 and CDR2: GTSNPN and SVGIG (reference sequence). The CDR3 DNA is TGTGCCTGGAGGTTCGACTCCTTCCCCGGGGAGCTGTTTTTT. This encodes CAWRFDSFPGELFF.